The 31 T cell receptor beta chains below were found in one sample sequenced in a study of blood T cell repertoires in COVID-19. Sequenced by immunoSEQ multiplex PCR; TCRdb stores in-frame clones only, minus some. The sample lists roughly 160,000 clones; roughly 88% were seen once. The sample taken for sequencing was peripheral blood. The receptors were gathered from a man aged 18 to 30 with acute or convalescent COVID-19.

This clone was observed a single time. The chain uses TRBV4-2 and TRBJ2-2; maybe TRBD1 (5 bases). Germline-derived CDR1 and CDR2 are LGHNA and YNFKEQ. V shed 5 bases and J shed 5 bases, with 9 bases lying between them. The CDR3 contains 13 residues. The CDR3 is CASSAQGTGELFF. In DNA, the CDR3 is TGTGCCAGCAGCGCTCAGGGAACCGGGGAGCTGTTTTTT.

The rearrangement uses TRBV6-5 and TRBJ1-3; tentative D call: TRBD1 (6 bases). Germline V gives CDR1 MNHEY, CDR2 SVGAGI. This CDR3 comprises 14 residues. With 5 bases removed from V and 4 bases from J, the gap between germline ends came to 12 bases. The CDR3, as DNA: TGTGCCAGCAGTCTGACAGGAACCGGAAACACCATATATTTT. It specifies CASSLTGTGNTIYF.

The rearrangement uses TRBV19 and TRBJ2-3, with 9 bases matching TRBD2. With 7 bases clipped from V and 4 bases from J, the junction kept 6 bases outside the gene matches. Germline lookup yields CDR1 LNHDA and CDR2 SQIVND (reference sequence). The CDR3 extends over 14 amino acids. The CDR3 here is CASIRTSDSDTQYF. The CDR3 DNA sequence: TGTGCCAGTATAAGGACTAGCGACTCAGATACGCAGTATTTT.

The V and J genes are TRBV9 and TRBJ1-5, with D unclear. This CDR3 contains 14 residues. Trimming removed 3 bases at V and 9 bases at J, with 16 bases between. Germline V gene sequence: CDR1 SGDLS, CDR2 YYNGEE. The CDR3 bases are TGTGCCAGCAGCGCTCGGTCGGGTACGGGGCCCCAGCATTTT. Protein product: CASSARSGTGPQHF.

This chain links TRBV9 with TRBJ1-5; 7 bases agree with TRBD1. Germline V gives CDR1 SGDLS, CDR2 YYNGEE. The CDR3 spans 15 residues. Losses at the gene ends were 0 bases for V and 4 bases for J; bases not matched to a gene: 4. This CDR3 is CASSVATGTNQPQHF. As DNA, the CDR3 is TGTGCCAGCAGCGTAGCGACAGGGACAAATCAGCCCCAGCATTTT.

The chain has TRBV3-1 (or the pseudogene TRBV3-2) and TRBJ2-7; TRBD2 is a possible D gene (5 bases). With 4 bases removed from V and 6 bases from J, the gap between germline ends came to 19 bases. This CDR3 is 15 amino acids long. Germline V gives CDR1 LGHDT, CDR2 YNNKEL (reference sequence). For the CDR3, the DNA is TGTGCCAGCAGCCGATTACTAGATGGGAGCCTCGAGCAGTACTTC. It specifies CASSRLLDGSLEQYF.

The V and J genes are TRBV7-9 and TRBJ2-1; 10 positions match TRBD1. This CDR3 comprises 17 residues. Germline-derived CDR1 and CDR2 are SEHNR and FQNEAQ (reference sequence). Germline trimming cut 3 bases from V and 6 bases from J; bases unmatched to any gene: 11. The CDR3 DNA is TGTGCCAGCAGCTTCGATCGAACGGGACAGGGGATCAATGAGCAGTTCTTC. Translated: CASSFDRTGQGINEQFF. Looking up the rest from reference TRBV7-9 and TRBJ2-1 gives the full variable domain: DTGVSQNPRHKITKRGQNVTFRCDPISEHNRLYWYRQTLGQGPEFLTYFQNEAQLEKSRLLSDRFSAERPKGSFSTLEIQRTEQGDSAMYLCASSFDRTGQGINEQFFGPGTRLTVL.

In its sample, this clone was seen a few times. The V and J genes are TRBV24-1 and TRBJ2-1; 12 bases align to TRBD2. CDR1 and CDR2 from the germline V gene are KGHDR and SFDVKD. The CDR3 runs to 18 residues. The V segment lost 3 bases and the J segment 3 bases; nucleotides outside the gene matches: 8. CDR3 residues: CATSDAASGRAGYNEQFF. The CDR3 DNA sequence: TGTGCCACCAGTGATGCTGCTAGCGGGAGGGCCGGCTACAATGAGCAGTTCTTC.

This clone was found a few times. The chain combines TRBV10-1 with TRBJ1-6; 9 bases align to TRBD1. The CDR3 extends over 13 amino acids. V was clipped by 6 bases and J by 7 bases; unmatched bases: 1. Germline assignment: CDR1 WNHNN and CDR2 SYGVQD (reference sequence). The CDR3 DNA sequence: TGCGCCAGCAGCGGGACAGGGAATTCACCCCTCCACTTT. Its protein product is CASSGTGNSPLHF.

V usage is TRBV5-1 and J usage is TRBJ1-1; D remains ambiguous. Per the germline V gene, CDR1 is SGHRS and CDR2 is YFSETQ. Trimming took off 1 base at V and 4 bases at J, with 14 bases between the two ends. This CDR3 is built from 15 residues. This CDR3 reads CASSLSEAAPTEAFF. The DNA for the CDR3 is TGCGCCAGCAGCTTGAGCGAGGCAGCTCCCACTGAAGCTTTCTTT.

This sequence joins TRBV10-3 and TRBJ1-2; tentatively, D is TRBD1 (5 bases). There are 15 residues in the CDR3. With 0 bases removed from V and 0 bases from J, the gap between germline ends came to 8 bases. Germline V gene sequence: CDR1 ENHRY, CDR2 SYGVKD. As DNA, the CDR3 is TGTGCCATCAGTGAGTCAGGGGCCACTAACTATGGCTACACCTTC. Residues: CAISESGATNYGYTF.

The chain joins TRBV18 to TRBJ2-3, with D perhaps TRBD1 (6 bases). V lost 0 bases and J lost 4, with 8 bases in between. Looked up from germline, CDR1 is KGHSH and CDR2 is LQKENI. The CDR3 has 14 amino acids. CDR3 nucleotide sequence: TGTGCCAGCTCACCACCAGGACAGCCAGATACGCAGTATTTT. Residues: CASSPPGQPDTQYF.

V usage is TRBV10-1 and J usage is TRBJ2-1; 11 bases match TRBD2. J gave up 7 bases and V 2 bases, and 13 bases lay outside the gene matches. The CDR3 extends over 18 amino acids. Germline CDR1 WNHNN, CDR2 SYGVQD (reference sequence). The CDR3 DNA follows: TGCGCCAGCAGTGAGACTAGCTATAGCGGGAGGGGTTGGAATGAGCAGTTCTTC. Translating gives CASSETSYSGRGWNEQFF.

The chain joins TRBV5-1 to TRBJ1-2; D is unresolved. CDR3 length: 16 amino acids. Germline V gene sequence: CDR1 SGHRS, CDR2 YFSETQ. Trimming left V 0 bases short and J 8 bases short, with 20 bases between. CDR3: CASSLVSLRSSEGYTF. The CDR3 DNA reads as TGCGCCAGCAGCTTGGTCTCGCTCCGAAGCTCGGAGGGCTACACCTTC.

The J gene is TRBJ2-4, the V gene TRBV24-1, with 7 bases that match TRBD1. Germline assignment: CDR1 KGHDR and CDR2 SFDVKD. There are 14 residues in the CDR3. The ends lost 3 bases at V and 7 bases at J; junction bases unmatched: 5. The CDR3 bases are TGTGCCACCAGTGATAAAGACAGGGAGAACATTCAGTACTTC. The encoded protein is CATSDKDRENIQYF.

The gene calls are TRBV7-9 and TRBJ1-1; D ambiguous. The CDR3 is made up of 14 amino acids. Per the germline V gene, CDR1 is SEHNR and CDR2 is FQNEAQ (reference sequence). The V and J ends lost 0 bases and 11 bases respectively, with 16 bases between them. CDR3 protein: CASSLAAGKKVAFF. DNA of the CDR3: TGTGCCAGCAGCTTAGCGGCGGGGAAAAAGGTTGCTTTCTTT.

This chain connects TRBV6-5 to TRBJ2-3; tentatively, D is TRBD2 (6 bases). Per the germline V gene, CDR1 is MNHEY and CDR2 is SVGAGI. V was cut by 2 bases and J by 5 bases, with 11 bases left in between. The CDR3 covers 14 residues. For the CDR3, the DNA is TGTGCCAGCAGTTACCTGCGGGGACGAGATACGCAGTATTTT. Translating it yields CASSYLRGRDTQYF.

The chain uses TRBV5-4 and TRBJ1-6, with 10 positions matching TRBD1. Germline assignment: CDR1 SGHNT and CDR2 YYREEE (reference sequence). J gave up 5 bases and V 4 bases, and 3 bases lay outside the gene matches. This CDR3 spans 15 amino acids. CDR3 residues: CASSPTGGDNSPLHF. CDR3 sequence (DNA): TGTGCCAGCAGCCCGACAGGGGGCGATAATTCACCCCTCCACTTT.

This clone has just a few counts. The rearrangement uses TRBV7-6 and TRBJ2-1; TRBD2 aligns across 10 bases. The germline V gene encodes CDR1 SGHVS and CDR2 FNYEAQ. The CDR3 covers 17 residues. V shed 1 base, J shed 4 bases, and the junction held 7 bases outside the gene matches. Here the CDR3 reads CASSLVASGSRYNEQFF. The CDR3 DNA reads TGTGCCAGCAGCTTAGTGGCTAGCGGGAGTAGGTACAATGAGCAGTTCTTC. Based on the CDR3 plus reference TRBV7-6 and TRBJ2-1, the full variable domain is GAGVSQSPRYKVTKRGQDVALRCDPISGHVSLYWYRQALGQGPEFLTYFNYEAQQDKSGLPNDRFSAERPEGSISTLTIQRTEQRDSAMYRCASSLVASGSRYNEQFFGPGTRLTVL.

The CDR3 is CASSSPQGAGNTIYF. The CDR3 bases are TGTGCCAGCAGCTCGCCACAGGGAGCTGGAAACACCATATATTTT. The chain is built from TRBV7-9 and TRBJ1-3, with D possibly TRBD1 on 6 matching bases. V was cut by 4 bases and J by 2 bases, with 12 bases left in between. Germline loops: CDR1 SEHNR, CDR2 FQNEAQ (reference sequence). The CDR3 runs 15 residues. The variable domain in full, completed from reference TRBV7-9 and TRBJ1-3, reads DTGVSQNPRHKITKRGQNVTFRCDPISEHNRLYWYRQTLGQGPEFLTYFQNEAQLEKSRLLSDRFSAERPKGSFSTLEIQRTEQGDSAMYLCASSSPQGAGNTIYFGEGSWLTVV.

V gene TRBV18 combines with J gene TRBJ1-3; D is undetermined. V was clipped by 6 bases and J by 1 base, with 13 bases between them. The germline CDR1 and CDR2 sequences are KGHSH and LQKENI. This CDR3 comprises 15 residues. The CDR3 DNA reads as TGTGCCAGCTCCCATACGAGAGAGTCTGGAAACACCATATATTTT. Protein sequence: CASSHTRESGNTIYF.

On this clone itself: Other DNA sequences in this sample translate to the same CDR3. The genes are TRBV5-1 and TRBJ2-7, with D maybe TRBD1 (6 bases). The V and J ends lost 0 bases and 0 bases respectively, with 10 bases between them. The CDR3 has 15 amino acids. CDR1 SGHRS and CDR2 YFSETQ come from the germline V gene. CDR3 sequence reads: CASSLAGVSSYEQYF. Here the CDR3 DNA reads TGCGCCAGCAGCTTGGCAGGGGTTAGCTCCTACGAGCAGTACTTC.

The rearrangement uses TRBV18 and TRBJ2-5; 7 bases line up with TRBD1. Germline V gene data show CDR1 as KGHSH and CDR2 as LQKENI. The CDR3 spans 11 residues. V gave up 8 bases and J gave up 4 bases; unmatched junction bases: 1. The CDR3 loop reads CASRTGETQYF. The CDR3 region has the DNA TGTGCCAGCCGGACAGGAGAGACCCAGTACTTC.

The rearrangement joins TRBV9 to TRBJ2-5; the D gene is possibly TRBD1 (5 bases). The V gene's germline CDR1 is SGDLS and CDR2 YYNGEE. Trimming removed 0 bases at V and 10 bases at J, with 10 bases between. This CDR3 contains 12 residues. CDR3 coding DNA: TGTGCCAGCAGCGTAGACCAGGGAAACCAGTACTTC. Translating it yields CASSVDQGNQYF.

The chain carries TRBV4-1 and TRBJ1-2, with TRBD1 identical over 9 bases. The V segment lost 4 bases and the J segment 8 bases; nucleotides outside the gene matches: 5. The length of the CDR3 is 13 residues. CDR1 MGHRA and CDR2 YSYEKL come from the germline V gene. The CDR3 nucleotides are TGCGCCAGCAGCCCACAGGGGGCGGACGGCTACACCTTC. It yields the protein CASSPQGADGYTF.

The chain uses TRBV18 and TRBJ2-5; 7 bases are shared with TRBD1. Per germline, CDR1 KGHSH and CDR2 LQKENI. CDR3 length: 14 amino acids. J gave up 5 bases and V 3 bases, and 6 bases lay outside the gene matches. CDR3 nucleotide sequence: TGTGCCAGCTCACCCTCGACAGGGTGGGAGACCCAGTACTTC. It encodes CASSPSTGWETQYF.

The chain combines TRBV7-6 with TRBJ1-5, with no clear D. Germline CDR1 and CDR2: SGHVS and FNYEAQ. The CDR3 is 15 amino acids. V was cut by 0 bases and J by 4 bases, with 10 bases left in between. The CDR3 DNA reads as TGTGCCAGCAGCTTAGCGGAGGGTCGGAATCAGCCCCAGCATTTT. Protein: CASSLAEGRNQPQHF.

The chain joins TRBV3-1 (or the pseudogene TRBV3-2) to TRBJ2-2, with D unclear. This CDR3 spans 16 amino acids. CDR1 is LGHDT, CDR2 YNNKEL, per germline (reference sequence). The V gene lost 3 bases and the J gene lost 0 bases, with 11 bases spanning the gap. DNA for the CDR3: TGTGCCAGCAGCCATGCTTTTCGGGCGAACACCGGGGAGCTGTTTTTT. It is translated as CASSHAFRANTGELFF.

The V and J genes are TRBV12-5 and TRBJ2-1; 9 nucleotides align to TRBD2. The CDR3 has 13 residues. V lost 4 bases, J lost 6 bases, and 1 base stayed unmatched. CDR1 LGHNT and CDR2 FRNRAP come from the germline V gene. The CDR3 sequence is CASGSTSGNEQFF. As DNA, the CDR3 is TGTGCTAGTGGTTCGACTAGCGGCAATGAGCAGTTCTTC.

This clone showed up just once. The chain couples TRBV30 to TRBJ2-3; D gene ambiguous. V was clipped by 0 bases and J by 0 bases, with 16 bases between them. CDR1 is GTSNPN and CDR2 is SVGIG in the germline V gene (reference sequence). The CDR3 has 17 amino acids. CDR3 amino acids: CAWSVPNSSPSTDTQYF. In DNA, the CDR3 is TGTGCCTGGAGTGTACCTAACTCAAGCCCTAGCACAGATACGCAGTATTTT.

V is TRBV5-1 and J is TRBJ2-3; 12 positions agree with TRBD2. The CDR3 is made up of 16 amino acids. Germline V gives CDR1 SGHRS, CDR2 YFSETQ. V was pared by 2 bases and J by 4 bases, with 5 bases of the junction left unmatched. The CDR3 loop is CASSLPLAGGPDTQYF. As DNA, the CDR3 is TGCGCCAGCAGCTTACCACTAGCGGGGGGTCCAGATACGCAGTATTTT.